This TCR beta chain was retrieved from a study of technical replicates of blood from a few donors. Germline V CDR1 and CDR2: LGHNT, FRNRAP. V lost 4 bases and J lost 1, with 16 bases in between. CDR3 length: 16 residues. Sequencing used immunoSEQ multiplex PCR; TCRdb keeps in-frame clones, though not all of them. The sample includes under 85,000 clones, 93% of them seen just once. The rearrangement uses TRBV12-5 and TRBJ1-1, with D perhaps TRBD1 (5 bases). Sequencing input: T cells isolated from PBMCs. The receptor's source is a human donor in good health. Here the CDR3 reads CASGSPGRGRNTEAFF. CDR3 DNA: TGTGCTAGTGGTTCCCCAGGGCGGGGGAGGAACACTGAAGCTTTCTTT. The complete variable domain, with remaining parts taken from reference TRBV12-5 and TRBJ1-1, reads DARVTQTPRHKVTEMGQEVTMRCQPILGHNTVFWYRQTMMQGLELLAYFRNRAPLDDSGMPKDRFSAEMPDATLATLKIQPSEPRDSAVYFCASGSPGRGRNTEAFFGQGTRLTVV.